What follows are 20 T cell receptor beta chains derived from one specimen sequenced in a study of T-cell memory formation after mild COVID-19. A single record per CDR3 protein comes from TCRdb applying MiXCR to the 5' RACE reads. The sample has fewer than 700,000 distinct CDR3 sequences; more than 15% are singletons. Sequencing used PBMCs or a T cell subset sorted from them (not recorded which). All receptors come from an adult woman who had mild COVID-19 (a few samples of this study predate the infection). Cell type and time point are not known.

This clonotype has just a few counts. The chain employs TRBV20-1 and TRBJ2-1; 10 bases align to TRBD1. The CDR3 loop spans 16 amino acids. CDR1 and CDR2 (germline): DFQATT, SNEGSKA (reference sequence). The CDR3 sequence is CRNRDRGFRSYNEQFF. CDR3 sequence (DNA): TGCAGAAACCGGGACAGGGGATTTCGCTCCTACAATGAGCAGTTCTTC.

In this sample, this clonotype turned up a few times. The genes are TRBV5-1 and TRBJ1-6, with a possible D match to TRBD1 (6 bases). The CDR3 runs 14 residues. The germline CDR1 and CDR2 sequences are SGHRS and YFSETQ. The V gene lost 1 base and the J gene lost 10 bases, with 12 bases spanning the gap. CDR3 nucleotides: TGCGCCAGCAGCTTGTTAGGGGGACAATCACCCCTCCACTTT. Translating it yields CASSLLGGQSPLHF. The full variable domain, rest sourced from reference TRBV5-1 and TRBJ1-6, is KAGVTQTPRYLIKTRGQQVTLSCSPISGHRSVSWYQQTPGQGLQFLFEYFSETQRNKGNFPGRFSGRQFSNSRSEMNVSTLELGDSALYLCASSLLGGQSPLHFGNGTRLTVT.

This clonotype was observed a handful of times. The genes are TRBV5-5 and TRBJ2-1; the D gene is possibly TRBD1 (6 bases). The V end lost 4 bases, the J end lost 4 bases, and 18 bases lay between the germline ends. CDR3 length: 16 amino acids. CDR1 and CDR2 from the germline V gene are SGHKS and YYEKEE (reference sequence). This chain's CDR3 is CASSKQTGNSYNEQFF. CDR3 nucleotides: TGTGCCAGCAGCAAACAGACAGGAAACTCTTACAATGAGCAGTTCTTC.

This clonotype was seen just once. The chain has TRBV3-1 and TRBJ1-6; D perhaps matches TRBD1 (6 bases). Between the trimmed V and J ends, which lost 3 bases and 9 bases, there was a span of 27 bases. The CDR3 consists of 19 residues. CDR1 and CDR2 from the germline V gene are LGHDT and YNNKEL (reference sequence). The CDR3 sequence is CASSQKEVLGEQGLSPLHF. The CDR3 DNA reads as TGTGCCAGCAGCCAGAAAGAAGTTTTGGGGGAACAGGGACTTTCACCCCTCCACTTT.

This clonotype was found many times. The rearrangement joins TRBV7-2 to TRBJ1-2, with D unresolved. Germline-derived CDR1 and CDR2 are SGHTA and FQGNSA. Trimming shortened V by 5 bases and J by 8 bases, and 12 bases separated the two germline ends. CDR3 length equals 12 residues. CDR3 sequence: CASSIRFGGYTF. CDR3 DNA sequence: TGTGCCAGCAGCATTCGGTTTGGGGGCTACACCTTC.

This clonotype was recorded a few times. V is TRBV7-6 and J is TRBJ2-7; the match to TRBD2 covers 12 bases. V trimming: 2 bases; J trimming: 5 bases; junction bases outside the gene matches: 13. Germline assignment: CDR1 SGHVS and CDR2 FNYEAQ. The CDR3 is made up of 18 amino acids. The CDR3 protein is CASSLSRASGGARNEQYF. The CDR3, as DNA: TGTGCCAGCAGCTTATCTCGGGCTAGCGGGGGGGCCAGGAACGAGCAGTACTTC.

The rearrangement uses TRBV24-1 and TRBJ1-1; no clear D gene. Trimming removed 5 bases from V and 1 base from J, with 13 bases in between. Germline-derived CDR1 and CDR2 are KGHDR and SFDVKD. This CDR3 is built from 15 residues. The CDR3 region has the DNA TGTGCCACCAGTGTGGGAGGGTCTGGGAACACTGAAGCTTTCTTT. This codes for CATSVGGSGNTEAFF.

This clonotype turned up a few times. The chain recombines TRBV20-1 with TRBJ2-1; 9 bases line up with TRBD1. The CDR3 has 15 residues. The germline V gene encodes CDR1 DFQATT and CDR2 SNEGSKA (reference sequence). V dropped 3 bases and J dropped 4; count of bases not matched to a gene: 7. CDR3 sequence reads: CSASPTGGKYNEQFF. DNA for the CDR3: TGCAGTGCTAGTCCTACAGGGGGCAAGTACAATGAGCAGTTCTTC.

V is TRBV25-1 and J is TRBJ2-7; 10 positions agree with TRBD1. Germline loops: CDR1 MGHDK, CDR2 SYGVNS. This CDR3 has 18 amino acids. Germline trimming cut 3 bases from V and 3 bases from J; bases unmatched to any gene: 14. The CDR3 DNA follows: TGTGCCAGCAGTGATCCGGGACAGGGGTATTCGGGGGGCTACGAGCAGTACTTC. Translation: CASSDPGQGYSGGYEQYF.

This clonotype was observed a few times. V usage is TRBV7-8 and J usage is TRBJ2-5; unclear D gene. This CDR3 contains 14 residues. Per the germline V gene, CDR1 is SGHVS and CDR2 is FQNEAQ. Trimming removed 1 base from V and 5 bases from J, with 11 bases in between. The CDR3 region is CASSLVSYGETQYF. The CDR3, as DNA: TGTGCCAGCAGCTTAGTATCCTACGGGGAGACCCAGTACTTC. Full variable domain (missing parts from reference TRBV7-8 and TRBJ2-5): GAGVSQSPRYKVAKRGQDVALRCDPISGHVSLFWYQQALGQGPEFLTYFQNEAQLDKSGLPSDRFFAERPEGSVSTLKIQRTQQEDSAVYLCASSLVSYGETQYFGPGTRLLVL.

The gene calls are TRBV5-1 and TRBJ2-3; tentative D call: TRBD1 (5 bases). The CDR3 loop spans 9 amino acids. The germline gives CDR1 SGHRS, CDR2 YFSETQ. The CDR3 DNA reads TGCTCCCAGAAGGGGACGCAGTATTTT. Translating it yields CSQKGTQYF. The full variable domain, with the rest looked up from reference TRBV5-1 and TRBJ2-3, is KAGVTQTPRYLIKTRGQQVTLSCSPISGHRSVSWYQQTPGQGLQFLFEYFSETQRNKGNFPGRFSGRQFSNSRSEMNVSTLELGDSALYLCSQKGTQYFGPGTRLTVL.

The gene calls are TRBV7-6 and TRBJ2-2; 15 bases are shared with TRBD2. Per germline, CDR1 SGHVS and CDR2 FNYEAQ. CDR3 size: 21 residues. V shed 0 bases, J shed 1 base, and the junction held 9 bases outside the gene matches. The CDR3 bases are TGTGCCAGCAGCTTAGCGCGGGGACTAGCGGGGGGCCAAGTGAACACCGGGGAGCTGTTTTTT. This translates into CASSLARGLAGGQVNTGELFF.

This clonotype was found a few times. The rearrangement joins TRBV15 to TRBJ2-1, with no clear D. Looked up from germline, CDR1 is LNHNV and CDR2 is YYDKDF (reference sequence). The CDR3 sequence is 16 residues long. The V and J ends lost 0 bases and 5 bases respectively, with 14 bases between them. The CDR3 loop is CATSRDLAFPHNEQFF. In DNA, the CDR3 is TGTGCCACCAGCAGAGATCTGGCTTTTCCACACAATGAGCAGTTCTTC. Based on the CDR3 plus reference TRBV15 and TRBJ2-1, the full variable domain is DAMVIQNPRYQVTQFGKPVTLSCSQTLNHNVMYWYQQKSSQAPKLLFHYYDKDFNNEADTPDNFQSRRPNTSFCFLDIRSPGLGDTAMYLCATSRDLAFPHNEQFFGPGTRLTVL.

This chain connects TRBV5-1 to TRBJ1-5; maybe TRBD1 (5 bases). V was shortened by 4 bases and J by 2 bases, with 13 bases between the two germline ends. The CDR3 length is 15 residues. CDR1 and CDR2 (germline): SGHRS, YFSETQ. The CDR3 sequence is CASSMGTSGNQPQHF. In nucleotides, the CDR3 is TGCGCCAGCAGCATGGGGACTTCGGGCAATCAGCCCCAGCATTTT.

This clonotype turned up a few times. CDR3 coding DNA: TGCAGTGCTAGTCAGGGAGAGGGAATCGAAGCTTTCTTT. This gives the protein CSASQGEGIEAFF. The chain carries TRBV20-1 and TRBJ1-1; D may be TRBD1 (5 bases). V was shortened by 3 bases and J by 8 bases, with 16 bases between the two germline ends. The CDR3 sequence is 13 residues long. Germline-derived CDR1 and CDR2 are DFQATT and SNEGSKA (reference sequence).

This clonotype was found a few times. The chain carries TRBV12-3 or TRBV12-4 and TRBJ2-1; tentatively, D is TRBD2 (7 bases). The germline V and J ends were trimmed by 10 bases and 0 bases, with 19 bases remaining between them. The CDR3 spans 16 residues. The CDR3 is CATRDGRGPSYNEQFF. CDR3 sequence (DNA): TGTGCCACGCGAGACGGGCGGGGGCCCTCCTACAATGAGCAGTTCTTC.

This clonotype was seen more than once but under ten times. The chain is built from TRBV5-1 and TRBJ2-5, with D possibly being TRBD2 (6 bases). V was clipped by 4 bases and J by 4 bases, with 17 bases between them. The CDR3 runs 15 residues. Germline V gene sequence: CDR1 SGHRS, CDR2 YFSETQ. Here the CDR3 DNA reads TGCGCCAGCAGCGCGTGGAGGGGTCAAGGAGAGACCCAGTACTTC. This encodes CASSAWRGQGETQYF.

This clonotype occurred a few times. This chain joins TRBV9 and TRBJ1-2; 9 nucleotides agree with TRBD1. CDR3 length: 14 amino acids. V was clipped by 3 bases and J by 6 bases; unmatched bases: 6. From germline, CDR1 is SGDLS and CDR2 YYNGEE. The CDR3 sequence: CASSALQGANGYTF. The DNA for the CDR3 is TGTGCCAGCAGCGCGTTACAGGGGGCGAATGGCTACACCTTC.

Only a few counts were recorded for this clonotype. J is TRBJ1-5 and V is TRBV6-6; D is possibly TRBD1 (6 bases). From germline, CDR1 is MNHNY and CDR2 SVGAGI (reference sequence). The CDR3 extends over 14 amino acids. Trimming took off 1 base at V and 5 bases at J, with 9 bases between the two ends. Here the CDR3 reads CASSYLGGHQPQHF. DNA for the CDR3: TGTGCCAGCAGTTACTTGGGGGGCCATCAGCCCCAGCATTTT.

This clonotype was counted a few times. J is TRBJ2-2 and V is TRBV7-2, with D maybe TRBD2 (6 bases). This CDR3 is 14 amino acids long. Germline CDR1 is SGHTA and CDR2 is FQGNSA. V lost 7 bases, J lost 4 bases, and 13 bases lay in between. CDR3 DNA: TGTGCCAGCACCTCGACTAGTGGCACCGGGGAGCTGTTTTTT. Translated: CASTSTSGTGELFF. Full variable domain (remainder filled in from reference TRBV7-2 and TRBJ2-2): GAGVSQSPSNKVTEKGKDVELRCDPISGHTALYWYRQSLGQGLEFLIYFQGNSAPDKSGLPSDRFSAERTGGSVSTLTIQRTQQEDSAVYLCASTSTSGTGELFFGEGSRLTVL.